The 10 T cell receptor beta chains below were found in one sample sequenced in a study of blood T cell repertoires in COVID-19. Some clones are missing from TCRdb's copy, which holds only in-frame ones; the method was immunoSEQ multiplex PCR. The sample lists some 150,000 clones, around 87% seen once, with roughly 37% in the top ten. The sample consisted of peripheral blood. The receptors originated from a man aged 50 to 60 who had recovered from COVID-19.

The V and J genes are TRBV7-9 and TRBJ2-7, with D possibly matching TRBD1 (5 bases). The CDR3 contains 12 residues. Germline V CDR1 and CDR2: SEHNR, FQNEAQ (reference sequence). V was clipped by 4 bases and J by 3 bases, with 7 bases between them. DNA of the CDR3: TGTGCCAGCAGCTCCACAGGCTACGAGCAGTACTTC. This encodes CASSSTGYEQYF.

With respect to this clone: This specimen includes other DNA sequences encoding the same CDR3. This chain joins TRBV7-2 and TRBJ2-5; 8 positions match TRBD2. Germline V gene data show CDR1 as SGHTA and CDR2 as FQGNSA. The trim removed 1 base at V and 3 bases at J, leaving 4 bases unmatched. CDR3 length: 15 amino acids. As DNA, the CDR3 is TGTGCCAGCAGCTTAGTAGGACTAGCTGAAGAGACCCAGTACTTC. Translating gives CASSLVGLAEETQYF.

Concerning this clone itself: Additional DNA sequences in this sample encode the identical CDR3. The CDR3 is CASSSPDRSSYEQYF. The DNA of the CDR3 is TGTGCCAGCAGCTCCCCGGACAGAAGCTCCTACGAGCAGTACTTC. The chain combines TRBV5-5 with TRBJ2-7; D is perhaps TRBD1 (6 bases). V was shortened by 3 bases and J by 0 bases, with 13 bases between the two germline ends. The CDR3 is 15 amino acids. CDR1 SGHKS and CDR2 YYEKEE come from the germline V gene (reference sequence).

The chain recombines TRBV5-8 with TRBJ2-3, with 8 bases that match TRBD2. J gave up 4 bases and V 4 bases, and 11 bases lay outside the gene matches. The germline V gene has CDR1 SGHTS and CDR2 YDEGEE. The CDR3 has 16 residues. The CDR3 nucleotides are TGTGCCAGCAGCCCGCCGGGGGGGCTTTCCTCAGATACGCAGTATTTT. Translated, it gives CASSPPGGLSSDTQYF.

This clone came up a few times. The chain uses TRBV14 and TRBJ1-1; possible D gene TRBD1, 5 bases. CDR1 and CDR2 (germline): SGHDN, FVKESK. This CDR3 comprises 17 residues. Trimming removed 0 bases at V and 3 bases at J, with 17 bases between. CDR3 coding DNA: TGTGCCAGCAGCCAAGATCTAGGGGCCCTGACGGACACTGAAGCTTTCTTT. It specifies CASSQDLGALTDTEAFF.

The CDR3 nucleotides are TGCAGCGTTGATGCAGGACAGGGTCGGGAGACCCAGTACTTC. This gives the protein CSVDAGQGRETQYF. This rearrangement joins TRBV29-1 to TRBJ2-5; TRBD1 agrees at 8 bases. Germline CDR1 is SQVTM and CDR2 is ANQGSEA. This CDR3 has 14 residues. The ends lost 3 bases at V and 5 bases at J; junction bases unmatched: 8.

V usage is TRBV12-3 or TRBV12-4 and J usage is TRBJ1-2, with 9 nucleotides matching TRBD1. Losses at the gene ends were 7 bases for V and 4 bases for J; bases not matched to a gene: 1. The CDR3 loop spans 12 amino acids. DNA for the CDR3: TGTGCCAGCACGACAGGGGGCTATGGCTACACCTTC. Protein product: CASTTGGYGYTF.

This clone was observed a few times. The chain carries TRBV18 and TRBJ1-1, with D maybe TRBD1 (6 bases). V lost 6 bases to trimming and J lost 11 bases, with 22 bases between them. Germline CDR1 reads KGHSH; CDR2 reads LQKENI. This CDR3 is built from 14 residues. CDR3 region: CASSPTGSSLLAFF. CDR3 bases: TGTGCCAGCTCTCCAACAGGGAGTTCGCTTCTCGCTTTCTTT.

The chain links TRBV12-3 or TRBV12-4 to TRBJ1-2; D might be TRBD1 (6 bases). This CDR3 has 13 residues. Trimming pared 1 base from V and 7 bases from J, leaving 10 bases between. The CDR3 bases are TGTGCCAGCAGTTTAGTTACAGGGAGTGGCTACACCTTC. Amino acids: CASSLVTGSGYTF.

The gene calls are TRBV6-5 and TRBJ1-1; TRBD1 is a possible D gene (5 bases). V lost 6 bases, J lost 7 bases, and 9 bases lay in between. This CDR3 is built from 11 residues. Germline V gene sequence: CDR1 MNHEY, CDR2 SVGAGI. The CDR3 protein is CASSRDFEAFF. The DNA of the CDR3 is TGTGCCAGCAGCAGGGACTTTGAAGCTTTCTTT.